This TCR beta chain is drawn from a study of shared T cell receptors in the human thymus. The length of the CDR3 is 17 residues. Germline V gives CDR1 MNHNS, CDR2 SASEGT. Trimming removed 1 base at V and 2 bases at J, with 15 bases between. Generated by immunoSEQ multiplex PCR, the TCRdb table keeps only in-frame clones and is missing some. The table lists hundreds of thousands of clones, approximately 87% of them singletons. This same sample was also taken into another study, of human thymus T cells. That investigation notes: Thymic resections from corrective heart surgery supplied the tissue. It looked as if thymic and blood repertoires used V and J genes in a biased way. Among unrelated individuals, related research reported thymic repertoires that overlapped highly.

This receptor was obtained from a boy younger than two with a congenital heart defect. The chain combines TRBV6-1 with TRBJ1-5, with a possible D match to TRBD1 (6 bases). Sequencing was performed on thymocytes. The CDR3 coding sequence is TGTGCCAGCAGTGAAGGGGAGGGGGAGGGGGGCAATCAGCCCCAGCATTTT. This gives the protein CASSEGEGEGGNQPQHF.